This TCR beta chain is drawn from a study of beta chain features in type 1 diabetes. This CDR3 has 15 residues. Germline V CDR1 and CDR2: LGHNA, YSLEER. V was clipped by 8 bases and J by 0 bases, with 15 bases between them. As for this clone: What it binds is unknown.

The entirety of the isolated RNA underwent reverse transcription, so expressed TCRB transcripts were sequenced. Sequenced by immunoSEQ multiplex PCR; TCRdb stores in-frame clones only, minus some. The sample contains roughly 610,000 clones, 15% to 19% of which appear only once. Broader study findings: Any HLA type influence on TCRB rearrangement was left unresolved here.

The chain links TRBV4-3 to TRBJ2-3; D ambiguous. This TCR came from a man aged 18-30 years in good health. The specimen was naive CD4+ T cells from blood. This chain's CDR3 is CASAYRAPSTDTQYF. CDR3 in DNA: TGCGCCAGCGCCTATAGGGCCCCTAGCACAGATACGCAGTATTTT.